Following are 15 T cell receptor beta chains from one sample sequenced in a study of radiotherapy plus CTLA-4 blockade in lung cancer. Data came from immunoSEQ multiplex PCR; TCRdb stores just in-frame clones and leaves some out. The sample contains 35,000 to 45,000 clones, approximately 85% of which appear only once. The specimen was peripheral blood, collected from a patient treated with radiotherapy plus ipilimumab. All receptors come from a human donor with non-small cell lung cancer who had stable disease on radiotherapy plus ipilimumab.

The V gene is TRBV19, the J gene TRBJ2-1; 7 nucleotides align to TRBD2. The CDR3 consists of 15 residues. The germline V gene encodes CDR1 LNHDA and CDR2 SQIVND (reference sequence). V gave up 1 base and J gave up 9 bases; unmatched junction bases: 9. CDR3 loop: CASSIVAGASGEQFF. CDR3 bases: TGTGCCAGTAGTATAGTGGCGGGAGCCAGCGGTGAGCAGTTCTTC. The variable domain in full, with the rest retrieved from reference TRBV19 and TRBJ2-1, is DGGITQSPKYLFRKEGQNVTLSCEQNLNHDAMYWYRQDPGQGLRLIYYSQIVNDFQKGDIAEGYSVSREKKESFPLTVTSAQKNPTAFYLCASSIVAGASGEQFFGPGTRLTVL.

The chain couples TRBV15 to TRBJ1-3, with 9 nucleotides matching TRBD1. CDR1 is LNHNV and CDR2 is YYDKDF in the germline V gene (reference sequence). The CDR3 runs to 17 residues. With 4 bases clipped from V and 0 bases from J, the junction kept 7 bases outside the gene matches. The CDR3 protein is CATSTGTGTFSGNTIYF. CDR3 nucleotide sequence: TGTGCCACCAGCACCGGGACAGGGACTTTCTCTGGAAACACCATATATTTT. Using reference TRBV15 and TRBJ1-3 for the parts outside the CDR3, the full variable domain is DAMVIQNPRYQVTQFGKPVTLSCSQTLNHNVMYWYQQKSSQAPKLLFHYYDKDFNNEADTPDNFQSRRPNTSFCFLDIRSPGLGDTAMYLCATSTGTGTFSGNTIYFGEGSWLTVV.

The CDR3 sequence is CASSLAGEQFF. The CDR3 bases are TGTGCCAGCAGCCTCGCGGGTGAGCAGTTCTTC. The chain has TRBV11-3 and TRBJ2-1; possibly TRBD2 for D (5 bases). CDR3 length equals 11 residues. V was pared by 5 bases and J by 9 bases, with 8 bases between. Germline CDR1 and CDR2: SGHNT and YENEEA.

The gene calls are TRBV30 and TRBJ1-1; D gene uncertain. Trimming took off 0 bases at V and 0 bases at J, with 5 bases between the two ends. Germline values: CDR1 GTSNPN, CDR2 SVGIG (reference sequence). The CDR3 is 13 residues long. The CDR3 is CAWSVELNTEAFF. CDR3 DNA: TGTGCCTGGAGTGTAGAGCTGAACACTGAAGCTTTCTTT.

V usage is TRBV7-9 and J usage is TRBJ2-7; D ambiguous. CDR3 size: 13 residues. Trimming pared 0 bases from V and 3 bases from J, leaving 6 bases between. Germline assignment: CDR1 SEHNR and CDR2 FQNEAQ (reference sequence). CDR3 bases: TGTGCCAGCAGCTTAGCGGGCTACTACGAGCAGTACTTC. Amino acids: CASSLAGYYEQYF. Filled out from reference TRBV7-9 and TRBJ2-7, the complete variable domain reads DTGVSQNPRHKITKRGQNVTFRCDPISEHNRLYWYRQTLGQGPEFLTYFQNEAQLEKSRLLSDRFSAERPKGSFSTLEIQRTEQGDSAMYLCASSLAGYYEQYFGPGTRLTVT.

The V call is TRBV5-4, the J call TRBJ2-1, with 9 bases that match TRBD2. J lost 5 bases, V lost 1 base, and 4 bases had no gene match. In germline, CDR1 is SGHNT, CDR2 YYREEE (reference sequence). The length of the CDR3 is 15 residues. CDR3 residues: CASSLRLAGNNEQFF. The CDR3, as DNA: TGTGCCAGCAGCTTGAGGCTAGCGGGAAACAATGAGCAGTTCTTC.

This clone has just one count. The chain carries TRBV7-9 and TRBJ2-1; D gene ambiguous. V lost 0 bases and J 0 bases, leaving 9 bases between the germline ends. The CDR3 spans 16 residues. Germline values: CDR1 SEHNR, CDR2 FQNEAQ (reference sequence). Here the CDR3 reads CASSLAQASSYNEQFF. The CDR3 coding sequence is TGTGCCAGCAGCTTAGCCCAGGCAAGCTCCTACAATGAGCAGTTCTTC.

V gene TRBV4-1 combines with J gene TRBJ1-5; the D gene is possibly TRBD1 (6 bases). The V gene's germline CDR1 is MGHRA and CDR2 YSYEKL. V lost 1 base and J lost 2, with 9 bases in between. The length of the CDR3 is 15 residues. CDR3 protein: CASSQGTVGNQPQHF. CDR3 sequence (DNA): TGCGCCAGCAGCCAAGGGACAGTGGGCAATCAGCCCCAGCATTTT.

The chain couples TRBV28 to TRBJ2-1; TRBD2 agrees at 11 bases. After removal of 5 bases from V and 2 bases from J, the junction contained 8 bases not matched to a gene. The germline CDR1 and CDR2 sequences are MDHEN and SYDVKM. This CDR3 spans 17 amino acids. The CDR3 nucleotides are TGTGCCAGCAGTGCCGGAATGACTAGCGGGACCTACAATGAGCAGTTCTTC. This encodes CASSAGMTSGTYNEQFF.

The chain has TRBV19 and TRBJ2-1, with 9 positions matching TRBD2. The germline CDR1 and CDR2 sequences are LNHDA and SQIVND (reference sequence). V lost 3 bases to trimming and J lost 5 bases; unmatched junction nucleotides: 5. The length of the CDR3 is 15 residues. This CDR3 is CASSISSGSHNEQFF. As DNA, the CDR3 is TGTGCCAGTAGTATCAGTAGCGGGAGCCACAATGAGCAGTTCTTC.

The CDR3 here is CASSQAGGLGAETQYF. The CDR3 region has the DNA TGCGCCAGCAGCCAAGCCGGGGGACTCGGGGCGGAGACCCAGTACTTC. V gene TRBV4-1 combines with J gene TRBJ2-5, with D perhaps matching TRBD2 (6 bases). There are 16 residues in the CDR3. V was shortened by 1 base and J by 5 bases, with 17 bases between the two germline ends. Per the germline V gene, CDR1 is MGHRA and CDR2 is YSYEKL.

The J gene is TRBJ2-3, the V gene TRBV4-3; 10 nucleotides match TRBD2. This CDR3 is 15 amino acids long. J was trimmed by 2 bases and V by 4 bases; bases with no gene match: 3. Per the germline V gene, CDR1 is LGHNA and CDR2 is YSLEER. CDR3 nucleotide sequence: TGCGCCAGCAGCCTCGGACTAGCGGACACAGATACGCAGTATTTT. Translation: CASSLGLADTDTQYF.

The chain links TRBV9 to TRBJ2-1, with a possible D match to TRBD2 (6 bases). The CDR3 runs to 14 residues. Trimming pared 3 bases from V and 10 bases from J, leaving 17 bases between. The germline V gene encodes CDR1 SGDLS and CDR2 YYNGEE. The CDR3 bases are TGTGCCAGCAGCGACCGACTAGGCGGCGGCGAGCAGTTCTTC. This encodes CASSDRLGGGEQFF. The full variable domain, completed using reference TRBV9 and TRBJ2-1, is DSGVTQTPKHLITATGQRVTLRCSPRSGDLSVYWYQQSLDQGLQFLIQYYNGEERAKGNILERFSAQQFPDLHSELNLSSLELGDSALYFCASSDRLGGGEQFFGPGTRLTVL.

This clone showed up just once. V is TRBV4-3 and J is TRBJ2-2; a weak D match, TRBD1 (6 bases). Germline CDR1 is LGHNA and CDR2 is YSLEER. V lost 1 base and J 2 bases, leaving 17 bases between the germline ends. The CDR3 totals 18 residues. This CDR3 is CASSQGQRGTPNTGELFF. The CDR3, as DNA: TGCGCCAGCAGCCAAGGACAGAGAGGGACACCTAACACCGGGGAGCTGTTTTTT.

The chain couples TRBV9 to TRBJ2-3; 8 bases match TRBD2. This CDR3 contains 16 residues. The V segment lost 0 bases and the J segment 4 bases; nucleotides outside the gene matches: 7. Looked up from germline, CDR1 is SGDLS and CDR2 is YYNGEE. The CDR3 protein is CASSVGTSRAPDTQYF. The CDR3 DNA follows: TGTGCCAGCAGCGTAGGGACTAGCAGAGCGCCAGATACGCAGTATTTT. Together with reference TRBV9 and TRBJ2-3, the CDR3 gives the full variable domain: DSGVTQTPKHLITATGQRVTLRCSPRSGDLSVYWYQQSLDQGLQFLIQYYNGEERAKGNILERFSAQQFPDLHSELNLSSLELGDSALYFCASSVGTSRAPDTQYFGPGTRLTVL.